The TCR beta chain under discussion was sequenced for a study of T cells in Graves' hyperthyroidism and ophthalmopathy. This clonotype appeared many times. Trimming shortened V by 2 bases and J by 7 bases, and 12 bases separated the two germline ends. This CDR3 spans 14 amino acids. Patients aged 18 to 65 had newly diagnosed hyperthyroidism that had lasted under 2 months. TCR beta CDR3 regions were amplified from RNA. RT-PCR in the first round (using the HTBI primer set) targeted the TCR CDR3. TCRdb passed the multiplex PCR reads through MiXCR, listing each CDR3 protein once. The table has approximately 700,000 distinct CDR3 sequences, about a sixth seen once.

This chain joins TRBV12-3 or TRBV12-4 and TRBJ1-5; no definite D call. This sequence originates from a man between 18 and 29 years old with Graves' hyperthyroidism. Sequenced input: blood. Here the CDR3 DNA reads TGTGCCAGCAGTTTAAGTTCCGGAGGACAGCCCCAGCATTTT. The encoded protein is CASSLSSGGQPQHF.